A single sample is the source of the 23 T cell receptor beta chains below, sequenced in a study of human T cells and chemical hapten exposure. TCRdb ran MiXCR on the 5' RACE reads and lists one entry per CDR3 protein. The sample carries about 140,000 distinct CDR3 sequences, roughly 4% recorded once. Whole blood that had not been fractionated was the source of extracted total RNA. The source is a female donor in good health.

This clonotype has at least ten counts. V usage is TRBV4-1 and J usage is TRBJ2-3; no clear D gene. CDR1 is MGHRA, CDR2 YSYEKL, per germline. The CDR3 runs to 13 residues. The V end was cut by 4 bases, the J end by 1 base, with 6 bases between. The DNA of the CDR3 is TGCGCCAGCAGCCTGAGCGGCACAGATACGCAGTATTTT. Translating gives CASSLSGTDTQYF.

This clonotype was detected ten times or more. As DNA, the CDR3 is TGTGCCAGCAGCTACGGGGGGAGGGGCACAGATACGCAGTATTTT. Its translation is CASSYGGRGTDTQYF. This chain joins TRBV5-6 and TRBJ2-3; TRBD2 matches at 7 bases. V lost 3 bases, J lost 1 base, and 5 bases stayed unmatched. Germline V CDR1 and CDR2: SGHDT, YYEEEE. The CDR3 is 15 amino acids. The whole variable domain, remainder taken from reference TRBV5-6 and TRBJ2-3, is DAGVTQSPTHLIKTRGQQVTLRCSPKSGHDTVSWYQQALGQGPQFIFQYYEEEERQRGNFPDRFSGHQFPNYSSELNVNALLLGDSALYLCASSYGGRGTDTQYFGPGTRLTVL.

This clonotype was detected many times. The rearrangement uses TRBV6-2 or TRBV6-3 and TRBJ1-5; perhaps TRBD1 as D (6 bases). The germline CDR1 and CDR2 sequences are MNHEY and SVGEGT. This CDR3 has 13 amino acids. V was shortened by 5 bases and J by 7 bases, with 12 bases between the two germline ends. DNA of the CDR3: TGTGCCAGCAGTACACAGGGAAACCAGCCCCAGCATTTT. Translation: CASSTQGNQPQHF.

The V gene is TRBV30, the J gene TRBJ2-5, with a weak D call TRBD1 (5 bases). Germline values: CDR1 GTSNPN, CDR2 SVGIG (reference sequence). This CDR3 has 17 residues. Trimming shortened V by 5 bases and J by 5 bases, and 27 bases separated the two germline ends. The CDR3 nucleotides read TGTGCCTGGGCCGATGGACAAGATGCTATTTTTGGGGAGACCCAGTACTTC. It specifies CAWADGQDAIFGETQYF.

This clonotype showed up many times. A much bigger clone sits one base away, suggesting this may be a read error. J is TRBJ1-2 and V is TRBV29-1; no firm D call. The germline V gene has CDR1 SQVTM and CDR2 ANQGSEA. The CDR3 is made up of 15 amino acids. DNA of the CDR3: TGCAGCGTTGAAGATTGGGAGGGCCCTAACTATGGCGACACCTTC. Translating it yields CSVEDWEGPNYGDTF.

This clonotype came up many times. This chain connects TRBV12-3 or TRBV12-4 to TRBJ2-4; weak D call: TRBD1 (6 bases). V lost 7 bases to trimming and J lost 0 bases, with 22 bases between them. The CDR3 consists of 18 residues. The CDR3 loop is CASTPGQGPRTAKNIQYF. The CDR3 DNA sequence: TGTGCCAGCACTCCCGGGCAGGGGCCGCGAACAGCCAAAAACATTCAGTACTTC.

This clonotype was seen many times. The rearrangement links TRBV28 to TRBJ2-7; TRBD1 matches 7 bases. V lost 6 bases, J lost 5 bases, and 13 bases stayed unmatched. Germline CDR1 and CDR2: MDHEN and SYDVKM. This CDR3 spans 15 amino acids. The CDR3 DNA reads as TGTGCCAGCAGAGGGGACAGACCATCCCCTCACGAGCAGTACTTC. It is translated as CASRGDRPSPHEQYF.

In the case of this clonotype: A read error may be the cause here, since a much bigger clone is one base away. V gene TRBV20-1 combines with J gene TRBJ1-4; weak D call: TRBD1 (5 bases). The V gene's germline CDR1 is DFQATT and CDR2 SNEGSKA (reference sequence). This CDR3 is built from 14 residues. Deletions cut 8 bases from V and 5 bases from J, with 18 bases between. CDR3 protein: CSTKPRWGNEKLFF. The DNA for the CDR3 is TGCAGTACCAAACCCCGATGGGGCAATGAAAAACTGTTTTTT.

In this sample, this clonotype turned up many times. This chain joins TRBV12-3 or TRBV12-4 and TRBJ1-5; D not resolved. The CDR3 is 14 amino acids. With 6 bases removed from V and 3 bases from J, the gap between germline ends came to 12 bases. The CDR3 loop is CASRQSQINQPQHF. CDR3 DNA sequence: TGTGCCAGCAGACAAAGCCAGATCAATCAGCCCCAGCATTTT.

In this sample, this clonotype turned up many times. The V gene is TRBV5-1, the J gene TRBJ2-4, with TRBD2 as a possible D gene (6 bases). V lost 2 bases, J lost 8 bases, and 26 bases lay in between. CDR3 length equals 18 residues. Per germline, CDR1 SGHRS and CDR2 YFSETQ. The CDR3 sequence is CASSLQSSGGAPTYIQYF. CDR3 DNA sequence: TGCGCCAGCAGCTTACAATCCTCCGGAGGGGCCCCGACATACATTCAGTACTTC.

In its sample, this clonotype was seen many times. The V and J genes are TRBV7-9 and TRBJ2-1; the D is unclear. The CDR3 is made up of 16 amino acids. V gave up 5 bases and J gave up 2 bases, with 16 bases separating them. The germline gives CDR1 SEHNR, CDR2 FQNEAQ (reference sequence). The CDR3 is CASSNNTRRPYNEQFF. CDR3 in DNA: TGTGCCAGCAGCAATAACACCCGGCGGCCCTACAATGAGCAGTTCTTC.

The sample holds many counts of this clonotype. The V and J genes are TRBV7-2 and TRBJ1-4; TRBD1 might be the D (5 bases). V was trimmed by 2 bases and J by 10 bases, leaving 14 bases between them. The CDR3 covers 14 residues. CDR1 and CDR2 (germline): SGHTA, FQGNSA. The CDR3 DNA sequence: TGTGCCAGCAGCTTAAGCCAGGGTACTGGAAAACTGTTTTTT. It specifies CASSLSQGTGKLFF.

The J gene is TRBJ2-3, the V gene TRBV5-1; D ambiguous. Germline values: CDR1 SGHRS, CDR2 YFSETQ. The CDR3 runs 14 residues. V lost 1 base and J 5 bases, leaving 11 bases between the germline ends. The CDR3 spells CASSLYGSGDTQYF. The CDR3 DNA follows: TGCGCCAGCAGCTTGTACGGTTCAGGAGATACGCAGTATTTT.

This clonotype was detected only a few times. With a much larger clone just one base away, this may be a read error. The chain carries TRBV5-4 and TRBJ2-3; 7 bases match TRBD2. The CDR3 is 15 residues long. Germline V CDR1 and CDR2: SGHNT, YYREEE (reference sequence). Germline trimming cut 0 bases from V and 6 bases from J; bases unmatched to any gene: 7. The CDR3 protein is CASSLVRAGSDTQYF. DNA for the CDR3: TGTGCCAGCAGCTTGGTACGAGCGGGGTCTGATACGCAGTATTTT.

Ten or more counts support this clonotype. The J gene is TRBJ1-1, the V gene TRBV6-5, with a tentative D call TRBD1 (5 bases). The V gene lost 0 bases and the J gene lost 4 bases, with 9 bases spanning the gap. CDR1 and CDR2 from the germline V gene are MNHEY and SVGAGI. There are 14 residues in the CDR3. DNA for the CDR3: TGTGCCAGCAGTTACTCTGGGGGGTCCACTGAAGCTTTCTTT. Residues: CASSYSGGSTEAFF.

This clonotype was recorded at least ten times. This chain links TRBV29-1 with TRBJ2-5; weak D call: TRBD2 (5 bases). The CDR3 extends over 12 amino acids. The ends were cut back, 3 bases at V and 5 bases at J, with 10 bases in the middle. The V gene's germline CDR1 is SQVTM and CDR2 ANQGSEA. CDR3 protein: CSVDQGGETQYF. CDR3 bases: TGCAGCGTTGACCAAGGCGGGGAGACCCAGTACTTC.

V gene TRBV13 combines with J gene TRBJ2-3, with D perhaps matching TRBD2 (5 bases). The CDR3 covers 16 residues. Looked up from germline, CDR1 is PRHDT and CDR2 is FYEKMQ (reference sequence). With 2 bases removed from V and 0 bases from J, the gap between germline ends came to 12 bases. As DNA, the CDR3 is TGTGCCAGCAGCTTACAACCCGGGGAGAGCACAGATACGCAGTATTTT. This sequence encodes CASSLQPGESTDTQYF.

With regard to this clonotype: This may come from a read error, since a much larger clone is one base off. CDR3 DNA: TGTGCCAGCAGCCCCCTATCGACAGGGGGAGAGACTGAAGCTTTCTTT. Its translation is CASSPLSTGGETEAFF. The V call is TRBV9, the J call TRBJ1-1, with 9 bases aligning to TRBD1. The V gene's germline CDR1 is SGDLS and CDR2 YYNGEE. V gave up 4 bases and J gave up 5 bases; unmatched junction bases: 12. This CDR3 has 16 residues.

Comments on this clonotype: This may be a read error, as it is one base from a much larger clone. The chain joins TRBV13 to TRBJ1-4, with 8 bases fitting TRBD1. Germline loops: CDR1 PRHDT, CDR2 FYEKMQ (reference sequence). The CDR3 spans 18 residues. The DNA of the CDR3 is TGTGCCAGCGGCTTAAGTTTAGGGACAGGAAGAGCTAATGAAAAACTGTTTTTT. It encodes CASGLSLGTGRANEKLFF.

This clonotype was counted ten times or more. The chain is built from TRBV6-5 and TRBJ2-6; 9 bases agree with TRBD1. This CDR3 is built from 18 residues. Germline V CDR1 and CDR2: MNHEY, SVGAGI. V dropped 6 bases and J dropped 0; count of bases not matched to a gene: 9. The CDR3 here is CASSKLGQGGSGANVLTF. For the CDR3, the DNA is TGTGCCAGCAGCAAATTGGGACAGGGAGGCTCTGGGGCCAACGTCCTGACTTTC.

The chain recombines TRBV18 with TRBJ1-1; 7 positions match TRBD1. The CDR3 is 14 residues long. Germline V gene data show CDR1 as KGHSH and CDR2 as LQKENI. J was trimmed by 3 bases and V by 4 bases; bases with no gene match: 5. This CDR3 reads CASSLQGRDTEAFF. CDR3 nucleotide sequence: TGTGCCAGCTCACTACAGGGGCGGGACACTGAAGCTTTCTTT.

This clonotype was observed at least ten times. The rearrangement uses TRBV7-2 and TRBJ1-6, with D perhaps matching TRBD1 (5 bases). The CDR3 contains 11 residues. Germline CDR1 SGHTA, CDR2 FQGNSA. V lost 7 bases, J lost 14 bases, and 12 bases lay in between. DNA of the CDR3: TGTGCCAGCATCATGGGGGGGTCCCTCCACTTT. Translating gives CASIMGGSLHF.

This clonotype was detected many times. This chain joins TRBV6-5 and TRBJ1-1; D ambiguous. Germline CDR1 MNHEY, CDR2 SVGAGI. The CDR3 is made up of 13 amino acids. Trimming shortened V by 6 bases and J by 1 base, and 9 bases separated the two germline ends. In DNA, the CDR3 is TGTGCCAGCAGCCCAGAGGGGAACACTGAAGCTTTCTTT. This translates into CASSPEGNTEAFF.